A single T cell receptor (beta chain) is shown here with its context. This clone was counted a single time. Its antigen has not been determined. No base-level quality is on record; no much larger clone is a single base apart. Participants in the prospective study were enrolled through a virtual design, were aged about 18 to 100 years, and lived in 20 to 30 United States geographic areas. To assign participants to cohorts, the prospective study relied on clinical history that participants themselves reported in a screening survey and a study questionnaire. ImmuneRACE Cohort 3 recovered participants were defined by two consecutive negative NP/OP PCR tests, healthcare professional clearance, or symptom resolution. In the prospective study, whole blood, serum and a nasopharyngeal or oropharyngeal swab were collected from each participant by mobile phlebotomists. Over a roughly 2-month period, participants in the prospective study had the option of providing additional blood draws and questionnaires. Before DNA extraction, prospective study blood samples were shipped either frozen or at room temperature.

These data are taken from a study of blood T cell repertoires in COVID-19 (dated by TCRdb to between 2020 and 2021). Regarding the complete study: Samples from collaborators originated in the United States, Italy and Spain and spanned both the acute and convalescent phases of COVID-19. The repertoires were released in a freely available public database meant as a resource for research on the immune response to SARS-CoV-2. A de-identified subject ID, COVID-19 status, age in years and sex were almost always included in the sample metadata. The dataset comprised deeply sampled blood TCRbeta repertoires from subjects exposed to, actively infected with, or recovered from COVID-19. Samples were obtained from the ongoing ImmuneRACE study (first 160 participants) and from 1,254 subjects provided by 6 global collaborators. Where available, HLA class I and class II types were taken from metadata supplied by the sample provider and were not determined by assay-based typing. The prospective study material was composed of cDNA or gDNA derived from T cells, B-cell-depleted T cells, or PBMCs.

On the study overall, not on this receptor specifically: Clinical and demographic metadata were provided uncurated, with the amount varying by source and participant.

V loses 1 base at its end and J loses 7 bases; junction bases beyond the gene matches: 6. The CDR3, from cysteine to phenylalanine, totals 15 residues. Only the CDR3 DNA stays, 45 bases, in frame from base 1. CDR1 MGHRA and CDR2 YSYEKL are derived from the germline V gene. TCRbeta CDR3 regions were amplified from genomic DNA by means of the immunoSEQ Assay, a bias-controlled multiplex PCR. From the authors' description of their analysis: Nucleated cell counts per sample were estimated from amplification of reference gene primers within the assay. To quantify the absolute abundance of each unique TCRbeta CDR3 rearrangement, sequence reads were collapsed and filtered. For each sample, productive Simpson clonality was calculated as the square root of Simpson's diversity index across productive rearrangements. Drawn from immuneACCESS, this table holds only the in-frame rearrangements with V and J called that TCRdb kept. Clones are partly lost; checked studies trace under half to an unresolved V gene and leave the rest unexplained. V, J and clone size were drawn from that table, and D and trimming were deduced from the DNA. The sample table holds about 430,000 clones, of which around 91% were seen once. The top ten constitute about 1.1% of the sample.

The sequence is built from TRBV4-1 and TRBJ2-7, and TRBD2 aligns with 11 junction nucleotides. This clonotype was sampled from a man between 25 and 39 years old who had recovered from COVID-19. The sample taken for sequencing was PBMCs or T cells enriched from blood (not recorded which). The sequence in DNA is TGCGCCAGCAGCCAAGGTCTAGCGGGAGGCTCGGAGCAGTACTTC. It translates as CASSQGLAGGSEQYF.